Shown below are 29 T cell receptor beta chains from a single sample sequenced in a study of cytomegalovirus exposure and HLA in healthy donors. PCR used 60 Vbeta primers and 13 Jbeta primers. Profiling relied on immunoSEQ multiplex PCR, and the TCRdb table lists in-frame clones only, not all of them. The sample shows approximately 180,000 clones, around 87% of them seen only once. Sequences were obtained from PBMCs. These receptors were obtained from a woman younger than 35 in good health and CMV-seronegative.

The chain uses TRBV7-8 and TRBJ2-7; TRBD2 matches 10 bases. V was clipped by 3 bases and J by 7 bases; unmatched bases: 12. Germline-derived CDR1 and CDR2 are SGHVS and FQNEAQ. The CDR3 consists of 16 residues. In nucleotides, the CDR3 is TGTGCCAGCAGCTTGCCTAGCGGGAGATCGTCGGTTGAGCAGTACTTC. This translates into CASSLPSGRSSVEQYF.

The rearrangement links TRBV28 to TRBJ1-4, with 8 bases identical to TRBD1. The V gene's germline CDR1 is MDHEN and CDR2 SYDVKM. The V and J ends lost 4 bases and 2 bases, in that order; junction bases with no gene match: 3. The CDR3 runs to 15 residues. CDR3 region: CASSSPGGTNEKLFF. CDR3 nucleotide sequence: TGTGCCAGCAGTTCCCCAGGGGGCACTAATGAAAAACTGTTTTTT.

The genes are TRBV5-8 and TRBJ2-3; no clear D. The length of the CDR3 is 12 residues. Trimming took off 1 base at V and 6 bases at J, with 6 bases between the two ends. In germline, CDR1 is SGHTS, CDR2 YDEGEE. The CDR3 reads CASSLFGDTQYF. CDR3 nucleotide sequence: TGTGCCAGCAGCTTGTTCGGGGATACGCAGTATTTT.

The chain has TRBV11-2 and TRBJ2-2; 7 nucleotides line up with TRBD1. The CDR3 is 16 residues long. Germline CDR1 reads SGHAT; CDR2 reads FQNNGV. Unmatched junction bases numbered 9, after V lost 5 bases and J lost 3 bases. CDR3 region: CASSRITGVYTGELFF. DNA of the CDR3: TGTGCCAGCAGCCGGATCACAGGGGTCTACACCGGGGAGCTGTTTTTT.

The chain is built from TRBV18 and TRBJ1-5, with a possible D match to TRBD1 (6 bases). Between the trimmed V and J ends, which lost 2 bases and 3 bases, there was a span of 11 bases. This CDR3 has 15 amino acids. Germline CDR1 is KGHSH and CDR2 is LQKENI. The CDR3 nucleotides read TGTGCCAGCTCACCAAACAGGGAAAACAATCAGCCCCAGCATTTT. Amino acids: CASSPNRENNQPQHF.

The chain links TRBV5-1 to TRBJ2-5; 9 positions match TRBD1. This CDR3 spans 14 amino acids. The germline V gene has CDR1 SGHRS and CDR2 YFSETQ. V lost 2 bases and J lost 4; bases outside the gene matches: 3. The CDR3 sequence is CASSLNRGLETQYF. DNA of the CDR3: TGCGCCAGCAGCTTAAACAGGGGGCTAGAGACCCAGTACTTC.

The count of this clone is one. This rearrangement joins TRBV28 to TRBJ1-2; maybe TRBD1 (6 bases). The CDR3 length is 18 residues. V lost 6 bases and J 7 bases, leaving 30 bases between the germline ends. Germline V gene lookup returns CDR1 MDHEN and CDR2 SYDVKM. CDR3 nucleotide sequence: TGTGCCAGCAGGACTGAGAGCTGGACAGATCCTAATAGACTTGGCTACACCTTC. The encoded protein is CASRTESWTDPNRLGYTF.

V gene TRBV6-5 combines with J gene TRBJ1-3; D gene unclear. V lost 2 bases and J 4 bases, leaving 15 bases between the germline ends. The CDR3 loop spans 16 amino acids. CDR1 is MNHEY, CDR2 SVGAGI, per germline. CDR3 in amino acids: CASSYGRGGSGNTIYF. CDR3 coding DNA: TGTGCCAGCAGTTACGGGCGGGGAGGCTCCGGAAACACCATATATTTT.

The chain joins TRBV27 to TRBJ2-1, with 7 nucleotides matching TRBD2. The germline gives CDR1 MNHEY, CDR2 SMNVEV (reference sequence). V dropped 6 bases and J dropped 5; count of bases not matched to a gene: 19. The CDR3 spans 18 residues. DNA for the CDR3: TGTGCCAGCAGCTTCCTCCCTAGCGGACGCGGAGTAAACAATGAGCAGTTCTTC. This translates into CASSFLPSGRGVNNEQFF.

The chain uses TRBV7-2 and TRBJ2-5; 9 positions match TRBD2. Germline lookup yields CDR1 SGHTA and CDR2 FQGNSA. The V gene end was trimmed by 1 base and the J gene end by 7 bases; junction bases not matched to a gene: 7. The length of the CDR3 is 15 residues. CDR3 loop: CASSLEGLASGTQYF. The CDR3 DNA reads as TGTGCCAGCAGCTTAGAAGGACTAGCGTCGGGGACCCAGTACTTC. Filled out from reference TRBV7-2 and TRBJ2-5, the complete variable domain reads GAGVSQSPSNKVTEKGKDVELRCDPISGHTALYWYRQSLGQGLEFLIYFQGNSAPDKSGLPSDRFSAERTGGSVSTLTIQRTQQEDSAVYLCASSLEGLASGTQYFGPGTRLLVL.

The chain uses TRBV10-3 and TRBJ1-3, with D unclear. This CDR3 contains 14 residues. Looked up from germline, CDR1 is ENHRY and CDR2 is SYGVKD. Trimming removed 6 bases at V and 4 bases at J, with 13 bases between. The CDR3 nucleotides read TGTGCCATCAGAGGAGTGGATTTCGGAAACACCATATATTTT. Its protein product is CAIRGVDFGNTIYF.

CDR3 protein: CASSSPAKWGLAGGDEQFF. In DNA form, the CDR3 reads TGTGCCAGCAGCTCCCCTGCAAAATGGGGACTAGCGGGAGGTGATGAGCAGTTCTTC. The V gene is TRBV7-9, the J gene TRBJ2-1, with TRBD2 matching 15 bases. Losses at the gene ends were 4 bases for V and 8 bases for J; bases not matched to a gene: 15. This CDR3 is 19 amino acids long. The germline V gene has CDR1 SEHNR and CDR2 FQNEAQ (reference sequence).

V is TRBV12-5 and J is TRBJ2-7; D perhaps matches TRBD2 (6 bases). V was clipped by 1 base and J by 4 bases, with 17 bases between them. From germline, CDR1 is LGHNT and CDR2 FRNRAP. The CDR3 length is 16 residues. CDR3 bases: TGTGCTAGTGGTTTGGCCCGGTCGGGGGTGGGATACGAGCAGTACTTC. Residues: CASGLARSGVGYEQYF.

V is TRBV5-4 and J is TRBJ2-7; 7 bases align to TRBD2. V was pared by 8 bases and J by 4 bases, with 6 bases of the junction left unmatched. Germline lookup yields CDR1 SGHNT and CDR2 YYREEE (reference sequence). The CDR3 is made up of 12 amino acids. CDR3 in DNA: TGTGCCAGTTCGGGGGGTACATACGAGCAGTACTTC. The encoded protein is CASSGGTYEQYF.

CDR3 sequence reads: CASSQGFTSSYNEQFF. DNA for the CDR3: TGCGCCAGCAGCCAAGGGTTCACCAGCTCCTACAATGAGCAGTTCTTC. The chain combines TRBV4-3 with TRBJ2-1; D unresolved. From germline, CDR1 is LGHNA and CDR2 YSLEER. The CDR3 loop spans 16 amino acids. Trimming took off 1 base at V and 0 bases at J, with 10 bases between the two ends.

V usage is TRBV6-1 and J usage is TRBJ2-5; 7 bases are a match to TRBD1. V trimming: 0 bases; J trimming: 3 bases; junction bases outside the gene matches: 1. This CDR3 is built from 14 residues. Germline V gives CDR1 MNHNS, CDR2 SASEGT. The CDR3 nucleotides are TGTGCCAGCAGTGAAGCAGGGACAGAAGAGACCCAGTACTTC. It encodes CASSEAGTEETQYF.

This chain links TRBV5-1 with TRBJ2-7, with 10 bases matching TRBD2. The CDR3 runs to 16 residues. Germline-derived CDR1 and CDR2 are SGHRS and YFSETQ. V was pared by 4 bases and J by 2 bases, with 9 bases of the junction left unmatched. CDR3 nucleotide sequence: TGCGCCAGCAGCCCTACTGATAGCGGGAGGCCCTACGAGCAGTACTTC. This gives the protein CASSPTDSGRPYEQYF.

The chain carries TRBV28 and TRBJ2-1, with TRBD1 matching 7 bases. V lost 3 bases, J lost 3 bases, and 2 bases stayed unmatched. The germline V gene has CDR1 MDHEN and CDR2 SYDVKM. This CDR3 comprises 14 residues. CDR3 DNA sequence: TGTGCCAGCAGTTTCGGACAGGTCTACAATGAGCAGTTCTTC. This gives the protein CASSFGQVYNEQFF.

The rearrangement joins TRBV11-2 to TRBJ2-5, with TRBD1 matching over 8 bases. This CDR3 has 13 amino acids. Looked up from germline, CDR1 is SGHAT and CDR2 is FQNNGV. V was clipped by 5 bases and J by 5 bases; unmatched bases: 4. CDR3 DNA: TGTGCCAGCAGCCCTCGACAGGGGGAGACCCAGTACTTC. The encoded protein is CASSPRQGETQYF.

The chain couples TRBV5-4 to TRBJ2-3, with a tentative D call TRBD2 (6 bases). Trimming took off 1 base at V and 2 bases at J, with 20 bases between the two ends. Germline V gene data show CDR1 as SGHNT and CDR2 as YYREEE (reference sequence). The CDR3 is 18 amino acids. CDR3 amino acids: CASSLKLAGRSATDTQYF. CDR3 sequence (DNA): TGTGCCAGCAGCTTGAAACTAGCAGGTCGGTCTGCCACAGATACGCAGTATTTT.

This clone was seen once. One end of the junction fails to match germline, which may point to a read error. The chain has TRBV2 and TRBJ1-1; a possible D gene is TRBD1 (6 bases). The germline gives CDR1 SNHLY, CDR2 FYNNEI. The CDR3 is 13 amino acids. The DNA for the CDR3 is TGTGCCAGCATCCAGACAGGAACGGGTACAGAGATCTTT. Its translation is CASIQTGTGTEIF.

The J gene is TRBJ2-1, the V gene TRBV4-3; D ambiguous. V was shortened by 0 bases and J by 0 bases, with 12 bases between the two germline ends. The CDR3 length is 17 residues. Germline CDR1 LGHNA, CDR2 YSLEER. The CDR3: CASSQDLQMSSYNEQFF. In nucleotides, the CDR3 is TGCGCCAGCAGCCAAGATTTACAGATGAGCTCCTACAATGAGCAGTTCTTC.

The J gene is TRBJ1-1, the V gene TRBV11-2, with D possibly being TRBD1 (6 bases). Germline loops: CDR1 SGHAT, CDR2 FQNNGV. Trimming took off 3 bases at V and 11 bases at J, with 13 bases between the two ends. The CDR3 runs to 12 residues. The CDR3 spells CASSLGSGEAFF. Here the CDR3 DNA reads TGTGCCAGCAGCTTGGGGTCAGGGGAGGCTTTCTTT.

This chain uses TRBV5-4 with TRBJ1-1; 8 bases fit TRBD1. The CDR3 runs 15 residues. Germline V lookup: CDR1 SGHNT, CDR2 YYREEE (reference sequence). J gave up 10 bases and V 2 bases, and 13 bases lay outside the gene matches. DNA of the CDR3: TGTGCCAGCAGCTTCCGACAGGGGCAAGGGAATATAGCTTTCTTT. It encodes CASSFRQGQGNIAFF.

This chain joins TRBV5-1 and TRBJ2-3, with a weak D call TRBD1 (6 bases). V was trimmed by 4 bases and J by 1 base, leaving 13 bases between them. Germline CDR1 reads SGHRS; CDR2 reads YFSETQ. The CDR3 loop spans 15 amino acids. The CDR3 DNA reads TGCGCCAGCAGCGGCCGGGACACCGGCACAGATACGCAGTATTTT. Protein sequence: CASSGRDTGTDTQYF.

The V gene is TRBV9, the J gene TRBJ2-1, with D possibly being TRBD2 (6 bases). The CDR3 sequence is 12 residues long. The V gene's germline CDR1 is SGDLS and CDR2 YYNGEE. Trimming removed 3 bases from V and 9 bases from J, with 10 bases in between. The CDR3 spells CASSAQGGEQFF. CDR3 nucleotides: TGTGCCAGCAGCGCGCAGGGAGGTGAGCAGTTCTTC.

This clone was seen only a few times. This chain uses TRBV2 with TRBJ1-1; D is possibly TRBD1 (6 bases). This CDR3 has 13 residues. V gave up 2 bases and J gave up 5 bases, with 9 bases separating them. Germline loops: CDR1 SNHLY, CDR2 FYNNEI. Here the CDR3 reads CASSEYTGTEAFF. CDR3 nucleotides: TGTGCCAGCAGTGAATATACAGGGACTGAAGCTTTCTTT. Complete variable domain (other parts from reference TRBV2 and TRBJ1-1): EPEVTQTPSHQVTQMGQEVILRCVPISNHLYFYWYRQILGQKVEFLVSFYNNEISEKSEIFDDQFSVERPDGSNFTLKIRSTKLEDSAMYFCASSEYTGTEAFFGQGTRLTVV.

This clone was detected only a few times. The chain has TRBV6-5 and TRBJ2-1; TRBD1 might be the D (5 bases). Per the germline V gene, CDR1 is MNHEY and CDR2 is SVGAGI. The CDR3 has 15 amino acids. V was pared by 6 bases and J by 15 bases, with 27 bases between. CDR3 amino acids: CASSSLAQGRAAGFF. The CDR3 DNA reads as TGTGCCAGCAGCTCTCTGGCCCAGGGAAGAGCCGCCGGGTTCTTC.

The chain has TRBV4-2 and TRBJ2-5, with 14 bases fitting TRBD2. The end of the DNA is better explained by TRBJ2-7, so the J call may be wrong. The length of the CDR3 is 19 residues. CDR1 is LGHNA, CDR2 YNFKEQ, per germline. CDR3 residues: CASSQVLGTSGSNSYEQYF. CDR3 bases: TGTGCCAGCAGCCAAGTCCTCGGGACTAGCGGGAGTAACTCCTACGAGCAGTACTTC.